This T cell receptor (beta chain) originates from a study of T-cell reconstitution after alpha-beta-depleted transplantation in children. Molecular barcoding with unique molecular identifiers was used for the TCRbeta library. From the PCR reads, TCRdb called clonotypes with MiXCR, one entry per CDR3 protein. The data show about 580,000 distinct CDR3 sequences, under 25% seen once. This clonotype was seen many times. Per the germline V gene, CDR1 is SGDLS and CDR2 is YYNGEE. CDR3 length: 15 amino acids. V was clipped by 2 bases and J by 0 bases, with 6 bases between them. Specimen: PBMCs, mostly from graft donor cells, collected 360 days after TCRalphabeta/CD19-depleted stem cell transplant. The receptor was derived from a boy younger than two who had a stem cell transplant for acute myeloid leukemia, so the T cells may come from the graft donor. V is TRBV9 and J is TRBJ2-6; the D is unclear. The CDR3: CASSVRSSGANVLTF. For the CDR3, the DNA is TGTGCCAGCAGCGTTCGGAGCTCTGGGGCCAACGTCCTGACTTTC.